Below, one T cell receptor (beta chain) is given with its context. This clonotype was counted ten times or more. The antigen this receptor binds is unknown. The record has no base qualities; no much larger clone is one base away. The data derive from a study of neurological immune-mediated disorders (dated by TCRdb to between 2017 and 2020). With respect to the entire study: Among the approximately 35 multiple sclerosis patients, relapsing-remitting MS was present in approximately 31 and secondary progressive MS was present in 3. Alongside PBMC samples, the set of some 100 TCR-beta libraries contained longitudinal samples, technical triplicates, and paired CD4+ and CD8+ T-cell subsets that had been sorted. Peripheral blood TCR-beta repertoires from HTLV-I-associated myelopathy (HAM/TSP) patients, multiple sclerosis patients and healthy controls were compared by UMI-based sequencing. Of the approximately 68 subjects in the cohort, some 15 were HAM/TSP patients, roughly 34 were multiple sclerosis patients, and roughly 20 were healthy controls. Summary of the overall study and its limitations: The highest TCR clonal expansion was observed in HAM/TSP patients, whereas the lowest was observed in MS patients, even when compared with healthy controls. In a phylogenetic analysis, the repertoires of 18 out of 34 MS patients fell into a single cluster of related CDR3 sequences, pointing to a possible signature at the repertoire level. No identical CDR3 amino acid sequences were found to be shared among expanded clones across subjects, suggesting that TCR-beta repertoires were private in all groups. The MS cluster showed no association with clinical or MRI features, and the authors stated that larger cohorts are needed.

cDNA was synthesized by template-switch 5'RACE using a primer with a 10-nucleotide random unique molecular identifier that tagged each TCR transcript. Over 180 million TCR-beta sequences, covering 15-18 subjects, were produced in each sequencing run. The RNeasy kit was used to extract total RNA. The KAPA Real-time Library Amplification kit was used to amplify TCR-beta VDJ regions with primers for the TCR constant region and the 5'RACE anchor. Sample indexes and Illumina adaptors were added in a first PCR, and a second PCR then increased library yield. The roughly 650 bp TCR product was size-selected on a 2% E-gel SizeSelection system after Ampure bead purification. Before pooling, library quality was assessed on a Bioanalyzer, concentration was determined with Qubit, and library quantification was performed with the Kapa Library Quantification kit. Libraries were sequenced paired-end 2 x 150 bp on an Illumina HiSeq 2500. To increase sequence diversity, roughly 24-31% phiX was spiked into each library pool. For the original study's pipeline: The UMI-based MiGEC pipeline processed quality-filtered reads and removed over 80% of raw TCR sequences during error correction. IMGT germline references were used for aligning VDJ genes, and each clonotype was defined as a unique CDR3 amino acid sequence together with its V-J genes. Clonal expansion, Shannon diversity and CDR3 relatedness were evaluated with VDJtools (CalcPairwiseDistances, ClusterSamples), while phylogenetic trees were built in CLCbio workbench. A clone was classed as expanded if it had 8 or more unique UMIs, a cutoff based on coefficient-of-variation modelling across technical triplicates. The public reads were run again by TCRdb, first through fastp at Q25 and then through MiXCR, and only productive beta chains were kept. Each record represents a unique CDR3 protein, reported with the most common genes and DNA among its rows. These V and J calls derive from TCRdb rather than the authors' analysis. The sample profile shows tens of thousands of distinct CDR3 sequences; about 4% of them were found once. The ten largest clones add up to 1.9% of the sample.

For sorted-subset TCR libraries, about 920,000 sorted CD4+ or CD8+ T cells were used. The multiple sclerosis patients were enrolled in a US clinical protocol that evaluated disease progression with magnetic resonance imaging. Peripheral blood underwent Ficoll-Hypaque density gradient centrifugation to isolate PBMCs, which were then cryopreserved in liquid nitrogen. The study also sequenced paired sorted CD4+ and CD8+ subsets from healthy controls, HAM/TSP patients and MS patients. Ends trimmed: V by 0 bases, J by 0 bases; bases unmatched to a gene: 4. The CDR3 runs 17 residues from the cysteine to the phenylalanine. Just CDR3 DNA is preserved here, 51 bases in frame from base 1. CDR1 and CDR2 (DFQATT, SNEGSKA) derive from the germline V gene (reference sequence).

Input material: CD4+ T cells from blood. The chain couples TRBV20-1 to TRBJ2-3, and TRBD2 matches 12 of the central bases. This receptor was taken from a woman aged 40-49 years with multiple sclerosis. The encoded CDR3 is CSARDRLAGGSTDTQYF. The DNA is as follows: TGCAGTGCTAGAGATCGGCTAGCGGGGGGGAGCACAGATACGCAGTATTTT.